A single sample is the source of the 10 T cell receptor beta chains below, sequenced in a study of T cell changes during pregnancy in multiple sclerosis. Repertoires were generated with immunoSEQ multiplex PCR, while TCRdb's copy carries only in-frame clones and drops some. The top ten clones hold 2.5% of a sample with about 84,000 clones, approximately 94% of them seen once. The sequencing here drew on peripheral blood, taken in the third trimester of pregnancy. The source of these receptors is a female donor with multiple sclerosis, enrolled in a pregnancy study.

The V call is TRBV5-1, the J call TRBJ2-3, with D hard to call. Trimming stripped 2 bases from V and 2 bases from J, with 12 bases between. The CDR3 loop spans 15 amino acids. Germline V lookup: CDR1 SGHRS, CDR2 YFSETQ. The CDR3 DNA follows: TGCGCCAGCAGCTTTAGGTGGGTAGCCACAGATACGCAGTATTTT. It is translated as CASSFRWVATDTQYF.

The chain links TRBV13 to TRBJ1-1, with a possible D match to TRBD1 (5 bases). This CDR3 region has 14 residues. V was shortened by 5 bases and J by 1 base, with 11 bases between the two germline ends. Germline assignment: CDR1 PRHDT and CDR2 FYEKMQ (reference sequence). The CDR3 sequence: CASSPAGGNTEAFF. CDR3 bases: TGTGCCAGCAGCCCTGCCGGGGGGAACACTGAAGCTTTCTTT.

The chain employs TRBV4-1 and TRBJ2-7, with D maybe TRBD1 (5 bases). CDR1 and CDR2 from the germline V gene are MGHRA and YSYEKL. The V and J ends lost 6 bases and 3 bases respectively, with 9 bases between them. The CDR3 spans 12 residues. CDR3 DNA: TGCGCCAGCAGAGGACAAGACTACGAGCAGTACTTC. It yields the protein CASRGQDYEQYF.

The CDR3 reads CASSLLGQATYRQGYTF. Here the CDR3 DNA reads TGTGCCAGCTCACTTCTCGGACAGGCAACCTACCGTCAGGGCTACACCTTC. V and J are TRBV18 and TRBJ1-2; 7 bases are shared with TRBD1. The V gene's germline CDR1 is KGHSH and CDR2 LQKENI. The CDR3 covers 17 residues. The trim removed 4 bases at V and 8 bases at J, leaving 19 bases unmatched.

This sequence joins TRBV5-6 and TRBJ1-4; 9 bases are a match to TRBD1. Germline V CDR1 and CDR2: SGHDT, YYEEEE. J gave up 11 bases and V 5 bases, and 10 bases lay outside the gene matches. The CDR3 is made up of 14 amino acids. CDR3 DNA sequence: TGTGCCAGCAGTTCGGGACAGGGAATCGGGAAACTGTTTTTT. Residues: CASSSGQGIGKLFF. The full variable domain, with the rest looked up from reference TRBV5-6 and TRBJ1-4, is DAGVTQSPTHLIKTRGQQVTLRCSPKSGHDTVSWYQQALGQGPQFIFQYYEEEERQRGNFPDRFSGHQFPNYSSELNVNALLLGDSALYLCASSSGQGIGKLFFGSGTQLSVL.

This chain links TRBV6-5 with TRBJ2-1; TRBD2 aligns across 8 bases. Trimming cost V 6 bases and J 0 bases; bases outside gene matches: 1. This CDR3 is built from 14 residues. CDR1 and CDR2 (germline): MNHEY, SVGAGI. DNA of the CDR3: TGTGCCAGCAGCCGGGGGGGCTCCTACAATGAGCAGTTCTTC. Encoded protein: CASSRGGSYNEQFF.

The chain joins TRBV27 to TRBJ2-2; 13 bases map to TRBD2. CDR3 length: 17 amino acids. CDR1 MNHEY and CDR2 SMNVEV come from the germline V gene (reference sequence). Unmatched junction bases numbered 4, after V lost 1 base and J lost 5 bases. CDR3 amino acids: CASSLWGLAGNTGELFF. The DNA of the CDR3 is TGTGCCAGCAGTTTATGGGGACTAGCGGGGAATACCGGGGAGCTGTTTTTT.

V is TRBV27 and J is TRBJ1-1; D perhaps matches TRBD1 (5 bases). Germline lookup yields CDR1 MNHEY and CDR2 SMNVEV (reference sequence). The CDR3 is 14 residues long. Trimming pared 6 bases from V and 5 bases from J, leaving 16 bases between. This CDR3 is CASRPGGIRTEAFF. The CDR3 coding sequence is TGTGCCAGCAGGCCCGGGGGGATTAGGACTGAAGCTTTCTTT.

J is TRBJ2-7 and V is TRBV30; 8 bases match TRBD1. V was pared by 2 bases and J by 3 bases, with 6 bases of the junction left unmatched. The CDR3 sequence is 14 residues long. Germline CDR1 and CDR2: GTSNPN and SVGIG (reference sequence). The CDR3 DNA follows: TGTGCCTGGAGTCCCAGGGGGCCAAGCTACGAGCAGTACTTC. This sequence encodes CAWSPRGPSYEQYF.

The chain recombines TRBV4-1 with TRBJ2-7; 9 positions agree with TRBD1. The germline gives CDR1 MGHRA, CDR2 YSYEKL. The J segment lost 5 bases and the V segment lost 0 bases, leaving 5 bases of the junction unmatched. The CDR3 runs 15 residues. The CDR3 reads CASSQEGQGHHEQYF. The CDR3 DNA reads TGCGCCAGCAGCCAAGAGGGACAGGGCCACCACGAGCAGTACTTC.